This T cell receptor beta chain came from a study of Graves' ophthalmopathy and Graves' hyperthyroidism. Where ophthalmopathy was absent within 18 months of follow-up, hyperthyroidism was stable. Hyperthyroidism patients, aged 18 to 65, were newly diagnosed, under 2 months' duration. Establishment of the diagnosis relied upon clinical symptoms, serum thyroxine, TRAb, thyroid ultrasound and orbital computed tomography. J was trimmed by 1 base and V by 4 bases; bases with no gene match: 5. The length of the CDR3 is 15 residues. CDR1 is MDHEN and CDR2 is SYDVKM in the germline V gene. For repertoire sequencing, the TCR beta CDR3 regions were amplified from RNA transcripts. HTBI primers were used in a first-round RT-PCR, which preceded a second-round multiplex PCR. TCRdb itself ran the multiplex PCR reads through MiXCR, one entry per CDR3 protein. The sample lists hundreds of thousands of distinct CDR3 sequences, approximately 21% occurring once.

The clonotype originates from a woman aged 18-30 years with stable Graves' hyperthyroidism. Some clones in this sample may be carry-over from other donors' samples. Sequencing was carried out using peripheral blood. The rearrangement joins TRBV28 to TRBJ1-2; TRBD1 matches at 8 bases. The CDR3 nucleotides read TGTGCCAGCAGTTACCGGGACAGGATTAACTATGGCTACACCTTC. The encoded protein is CASSYRDRINYGYTF.